The subject of this entry is one T cell receptor (beta chain). The data were obtained in a study of CD8+ T cells in alopecia areata. Sequencing relied on a cDNA template that was reverse transcribed from extracted RNA. Using immunoSEQ multiplex PCR, the repertoire was profiled, and TCRdb retains in-frame clones only, with some absent. The repertoire holds 120,000 or so clones, with around two fifths as singletons. Between the trimmed V and J ends, which lost 8 bases and 8 bases, there was a span of 15 bases. Germline values: CDR1 SNHLY, CDR2 FYNNEI. The length of the CDR3 is 12 residues. The chain combines TRBV2 with TRBJ1-2; D is uncertain. The material sequenced was CD4+ T cells sorted from blood. This TCR was recovered from a human donor with alopecia areata. This CDR3 is CASGSRVGGYTF. The CDR3 region has the DNA TGTGCCAGCGGGTCTAGGGTAGGAGGCTACACCTTC.